This T cell receptor (beta chain) was found in a study of T cells in Graves' hyperthyroidism and ophthalmopathy. V lost 4 bases, J lost 3 bases, and 16 bases lay in between. Germline loops: CDR1 MNHEY, CDR2 SVGEGT. CDR3 length equals 15 residues. In this sample, this clonotype turned up a few times. Its antigen is as yet unknown. Ophthalmopathy cases met thresholds of Clinical Activity Score at least 3, NOSPECS grade at least 4 and duration under 3 months. Diagnoses used clinical symptoms, serum thyroxine and TRAb, thyroid ultrasound and orbital computed tomography. Findings of the study overall: Expanded thyroid clonotypes (above 0.001) were mostly also found in blood. It was a median about 6.5 months before onset that the model predicted ophthalmopathy.

RNA transcripts yielded amplified TCR beta CDR3 regions. The HTBI set primed first-round TCR CDR3 RT-PCR. Via MiXCR, TCRdb re-called the multiplex PCR reads, giving one row per CDR3 protein. The sample lists hundreds of thousands of distinct CDR3 sequences; less than 25% were seen once. J is TRBJ2-7 and V is TRBV6-2 or TRBV6-3; tentatively, D is TRBD2 (5 bases). This receptor was taken from a man aged 25-45 years with Graves' ophthalmopathy. Sequencing was performed on blood. The CDR3 here is CASSSLRGRYYEQYF. The CDR3 DNA sequence: TGTGCCAGCAGTTCCTTGAGAGGGAGATACTACGAGCAGTACTTC.